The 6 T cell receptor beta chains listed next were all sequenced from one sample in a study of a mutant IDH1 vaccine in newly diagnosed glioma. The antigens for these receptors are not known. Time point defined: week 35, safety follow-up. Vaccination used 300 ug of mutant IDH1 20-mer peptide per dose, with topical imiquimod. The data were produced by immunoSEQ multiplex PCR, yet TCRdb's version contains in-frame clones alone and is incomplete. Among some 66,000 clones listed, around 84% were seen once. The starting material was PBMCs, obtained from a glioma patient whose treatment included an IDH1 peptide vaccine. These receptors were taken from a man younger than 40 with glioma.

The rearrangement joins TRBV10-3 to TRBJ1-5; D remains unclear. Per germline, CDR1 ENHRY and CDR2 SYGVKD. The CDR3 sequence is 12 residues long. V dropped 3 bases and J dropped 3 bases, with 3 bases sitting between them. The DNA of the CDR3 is TGTGCCATCAGTGAAGACAATCAGCCCCAGCATTTT. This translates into CAISEDNQPQHF.

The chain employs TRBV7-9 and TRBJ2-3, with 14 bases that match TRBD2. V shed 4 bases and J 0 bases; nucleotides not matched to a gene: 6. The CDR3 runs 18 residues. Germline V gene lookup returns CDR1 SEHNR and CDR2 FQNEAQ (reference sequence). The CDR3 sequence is CASSSGLAGASSTDTQYF. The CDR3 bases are TGTGCCAGCAGCTCGGGACTAGCGGGGGCCTCTAGCACAGATACGCAGTATTTT.

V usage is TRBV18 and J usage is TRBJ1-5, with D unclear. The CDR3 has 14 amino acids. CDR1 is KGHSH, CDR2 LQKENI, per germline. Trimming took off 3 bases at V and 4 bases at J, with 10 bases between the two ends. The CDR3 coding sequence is TGTGCCAGCTCACCCCGGACTCCTAATCAGCCCCAGCATTTT. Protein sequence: CASSPRTPNQPQHF.

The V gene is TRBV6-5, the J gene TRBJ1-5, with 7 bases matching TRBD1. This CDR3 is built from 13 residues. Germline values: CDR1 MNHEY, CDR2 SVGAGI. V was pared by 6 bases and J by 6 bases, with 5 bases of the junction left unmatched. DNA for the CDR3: TGTGCCAGCAGGGAAACAGGGGTTCAGCCCCAGCATTTT. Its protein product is CASRETGVQPQHF.

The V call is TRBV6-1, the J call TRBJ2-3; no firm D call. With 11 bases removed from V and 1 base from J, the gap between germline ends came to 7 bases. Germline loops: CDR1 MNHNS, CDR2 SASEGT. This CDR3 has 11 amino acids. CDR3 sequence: CASRRTDTQYF. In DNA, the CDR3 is TGTGCCTCCCGACGCACAGATACGCAGTATTTT.

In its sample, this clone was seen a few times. The CDR3 region is CASSSEQGVGTEAFF. In DNA, the CDR3 is TGTGCCAGCAGCTCCGAACAGGGGGTTGGAACTGAAGCTTTCTTT. V and J are TRBV7-6 and TRBJ1-1, with 8 bases matching TRBD1. V gave up 4 bases and J gave up 5 bases; unmatched junction bases: 9. The V gene's germline CDR1 is SGHVS and CDR2 FNYEAQ. This CDR3 is 15 amino acids long.